Presented here are 26 T cell receptor beta chains from one specimen sequenced in a study of CD8 T cells in Susac syndrome. Random hexamers were used to reverse transcribe an amount of about 0.45 to 1 ug RNA. TCRdb analysed the immunoSEQ multiplex PCR reads with MiXCR anew, one entry per CDR3 protein. The sample lists roughly 400,000 distinct CDR3 sequences; approximately 89% were seen once. The sequencing sample was made of CD8+ T cells from PBMCs. These receptors were obtained from a human donor with multiple sclerosis.

This clonotype has only one observation. The V gene is TRBV9, the J gene TRBJ2-1, with 7 nucleotides matching TRBD2. V was clipped by 0 bases and J by 3 bases; unmatched bases: 6. CDR3 length: 16 residues. Germline V gene sequence: CDR1 SGDLS, CDR2 YYNGEE. The CDR3 DNA sequence: TGTGCCAGCAGCGTAGTCGGGGGAGGGAGCTACAATGAGCAGTTCTTC. It specifies CASSVVGGGSYNEQFF.

CDR3 DNA sequence: TGCAGCGTTGAGGCGACGAACCAAGAGACCCAGTACTTC. Translated: CSVEATNQETQYF. The chain combines TRBV29-1 with TRBJ2-5; no firm D call. The CDR3 runs to 13 residues. CDR1 is SQVTM, CDR2 ANQGSEA, per germline. V was trimmed by 3 bases and J by 0 bases, leaving 8 bases between them.

V usage is TRBV6-5 and J usage is TRBJ1-1; D is possibly TRBD1 (6 bases). Trimming removed 1 base from V and 8 bases from J, with 17 bases in between. CDR3 length: 15 residues. Germline V gene sequence: CDR1 MNHEY, CDR2 SVGAGI. The CDR3: CASSYFNSGDYEAFF. The DNA for the CDR3 is TGTGCCAGCAGTTACTTCAATTCAGGGGACTACGAAGCTTTCTTT.

V gene TRBV7-9 combines with J gene TRBJ2-1; D unresolved. The CDR3 is 11 amino acids. The V and J ends lost 5 bases and 8 bases respectively, with 7 bases between them. Germline V gene sequence: CDR1 SEHNR, CDR2 FQNEAQ (reference sequence). The CDR3 DNA reads TGTGCCAGCAGCCGACCGTATGAGCAGTTCTTC. Translated, it gives CASSRPYEQFF. The full variable domain, in which reference TRBV7-9 and TRBJ2-1 provide the parts outside the CDR3, is DTGVSQNPRHKITKRGQNVTFRCDPISEHNRLYWYRQTLGQGPEFLTYFQNEAQLEKSRLLSDRFSAERPKGSFSTLEIQRTEQGDSAMYLCASSRPYEQFFGPGTRLTVL.

The V gene is TRBV29-1, the J gene TRBJ1-1; 10 bases are a match to TRBD1. V was clipped by 7 bases and J by 2 bases; unmatched bases: 10. Germline CDR1 and CDR2: SQVTM and ANQGSEA. This CDR3 region has 15 residues. Here the CDR3 DNA reads TGCAGCGACTTAGACAGGGGGCTTCAAAACACTGAAGCTTTCTTT. Amino acids: CSDLDRGLQNTEAFF.

This clonotype has more than one count but fewer than ten. The chain carries TRBV19 and TRBJ2-7, with D unclear. The V gene's germline CDR1 is LNHDA and CDR2 SQIVND (reference sequence). Trimming took 4 bases from V and 2 from J, leaving 18 bases between them. The CDR3 contains 16 residues. CDR3 in DNA: TGTGCCAGTAGTAACCTCTACCCGGTCCCTCCCTACGAGCAGTACTTC. This encodes CASSNLYPVPPYEQYF. The full variable domain, in which reference TRBV19 and TRBJ2-7 provide the parts outside the CDR3, is DGGITQSPKYLFRKEGQNVTLSCEQNLNHDAMYWYRQDPGQGLRLIYYSQIVNDFQKGDIAEGYSVSREKKESFPLTVTSAQKNPTAFYLCASSNLYPVPPYEQYFGPGTRLTVT.

The chain has TRBV14 and TRBJ1-1, with D unresolved. Germline V gene data show CDR1 as SGHDN and CDR2 as FVKESK. The length of the CDR3 is 14 residues. Deletions cut 6 bases from V and 5 bases from J, with 16 bases between. This CDR3 is CASSLWEGGTEAFF. CDR3 DNA: TGTGCCAGCAGTCTTTGGGAAGGAGGGACTGAAGCTTTCTTT.

The rearrangement links TRBV6-5 to TRBJ2-7; possibly TRBD2 for D (5 bases). The CDR3 has 14 amino acids. Germline V lookup: CDR1 MNHEY, CDR2 SVGAGI. V gave up 2 bases and J gave up 5 bases, with 13 bases separating them. The CDR3 loop reads CASSYGNRADEQYF. CDR3 coding DNA: TGTGCCAGCAGTTACGGAAACAGAGCGGACGAGCAGTACTTC.

This chain uses TRBV28 with TRBJ2-1; the match to TRBD1 covers 12 bases. After removal of 6 bases from V and 8 bases from J, the junction contained 11 bases not matched to a gene. The CDR3 has 16 amino acids. Germline V gene lookup returns CDR1 MDHEN and CDR2 SYDVKM. For the CDR3, the DNA is TGTGCCAGCAGCCAAATAGGGGACAGGGGGCTACATGAGCAGTTCTTC. It specifies CASSQIGDRGLHEQFF.

The chain joins TRBV7-9 to TRBJ1-2; 7 bases are a match to TRBD1. Germline CDR1 SEHNR, CDR2 FQNEAQ (reference sequence). V was pared by 5 bases and J by 7 bases, with 7 bases of the junction left unmatched. The CDR3 contains 13 residues. The CDR3 DNA reads as TGTGCCAGCAGCCCCGACAGGGTGGCTGGCTACACCTTC. Amino acids: CASSPDRVAGYTF.

The chain is built from TRBV7-8 and TRBJ2-7; D uncertain. Germline lookup yields CDR1 SGHVS and CDR2 FQNEAQ. The CDR3 extends over 15 amino acids. V lost 4 bases and J lost 6, with 19 bases in between. The CDR3 region has the DNA TGTGCCAGCAGCTGGTCCATGGAGTTTATCGGCGAGCAGTACTTC. This encodes CASSWSMEFIGEQYF.

The J gene is TRBJ2-5, the V gene TRBV5-5; D not resolved. The CDR3 covers 16 residues. From germline, CDR1 is SGHKS and CDR2 YYEKEE (reference sequence). V was cut by 1 base and J by 1 base, with 14 bases left in between. Here the CDR3 reads CASSLTDVVPQETQYF. The CDR3 DNA reads TGTGCCAGCAGCTTGACAGACGTCGTACCCCAAGAGACCCAGTACTTC.

The V call is TRBV13, the J call TRBJ1-1, with a tentative D call TRBD1 (6 bases). This CDR3 spans 11 amino acids. Trimming stripped 5 bases from V and 10 bases from J, with 11 bases between. Germline lookup yields CDR1 PRHDT and CDR2 FYEKMQ (reference sequence). The CDR3 reads CASSHRDLAFF. As DNA, the CDR3 is TGTGCCAGCAGCCACAGGGATTTAGCTTTCTTT.

The chain joins TRBV9 to TRBJ1-5; a weak D match, TRBD1 (6 bases). The CDR3 covers 17 residues. The V end was cut by 0 bases, the J end by 4 bases, with 17 bases between. Per the germline V gene, CDR1 is SGDLS and CDR2 is YYNGEE. The chain's CDR3 is CASSVVFPDRQNQPQHF. Written as DNA, the CDR3 is TGTGCCAGCAGCGTAGTGTTTCCGGACAGACAGAATCAGCCCCAGCATTTT.

The CDR3 sequence is CASSGTGTANYGYTF. The CDR3 DNA is TGTGCCAGCAGCGGGACGGGGACAGCTAACTATGGCTACACCTTC. The V call is TRBV3-1, the J call TRBJ1-2, with 7 nucleotides matching TRBD1. This CDR3 has 15 residues. V was pared by 5 bases and J by 0 bases, with 6 bases of the junction left unmatched. Germline V CDR1 and CDR2: LGHDT, YNNKEL (reference sequence).

The chain has TRBV19 and TRBJ1-1; D uncertain. The CDR3 has 15 residues. V lost 0 bases and J lost 3, with 11 bases in between. Germline V gene sequence: CDR1 LNHDA, CDR2 SQIVND (reference sequence). The CDR3 sequence: CASSIDIQGDTEAFF. CDR3 nucleotides: TGTGCCAGTAGTATAGATATCCAAGGAGACACTGAAGCTTTCTTT.

This clonotype was detected a few times. V usage is TRBV12-3 or TRBV12-4 and J usage is TRBJ1-5; D unclear. The CDR3 has 11 residues. Deletions cut 6 bases from V and 3 bases from J, with 3 bases between. CDR3 region: CASSLNQPQHF. CDR3 sequence (DNA): TGTGCCAGCAGCCTCAATCAGCCCCAGCATTTT.

The V and J genes are TRBV19 and TRBJ2-4, with D unclear. Trimming cost V 10 bases and J 8 bases, with 12 bases left between them. The germline V gene encodes CDR1 LNHDA and CDR2 SQIVND (reference sequence). The CDR3 sequence is 11 residues long. In nucleotides, the CDR3 is TGTGCCACCCTTTCTAGAGACATTCAGTACTTC. Protein: CATLSRDIQYF.

The J gene is TRBJ1-5, the V gene TRBV6-1; weak D call: TRBD1 (6 bases). From germline, CDR1 is MNHNS and CDR2 SASEGT. This CDR3 comprises 13 residues. Trimming took off 2 bases at V and 7 bases at J, with 9 bases between the two ends. The chain's CDR3 is CASSEQGWQPQHF. The CDR3 DNA reads TGTGCCAGCAGTGAACAGGGGTGGCAGCCCCAGCATTTT.

This sequence joins TRBV20-1 and TRBJ2-7, with a possible D match to TRBD1 (6 bases). CDR3 length equals 15 residues. CDR1 DFQATT and CDR2 SNEGSKA come from the germline V gene (reference sequence). The ends were cut back, 0 bases at V and 4 bases at J, with 16 bases in the middle. CDR3 sequence (DNA): TGCAGTGCTAGAGATCAGATGGACAGTAAATACGAGCAGTACTTC. The encoded protein is CSARDQMDSKYEQYF.

This rearrangement joins TRBV30 to TRBJ2-7; 7 bases line up with TRBD1. Germline CDR1 GTSNPN, CDR2 SVGIG (reference sequence). The ends lost 8 bases at V and 4 bases at J; junction bases unmatched: 11. CDR3 size: 13 residues. The CDR3 coding sequence is TGTGCCGGAGTAGGGACAGAGTTTTACGAGCAGTACTTC. Translating it yields CAGVGTEFYEQYF.

The rearrangement joins TRBV20-1 to TRBJ2-2; a weak D match, TRBD1 (5 bases). The CDR3 consists of 15 residues. Trimming left V 4 bases short and J 7 bases short, with 19 bases between. Germline CDR1 is DFQATT and CDR2 is SNEGSKA (reference sequence). CDR3 sequence: CSAKNLQGIDGELFF. DNA for the CDR3: TGCAGTGCTAAAAACCTTCAGGGAATCGACGGGGAGCTGTTTTTT.

V usage is TRBV28 and J usage is TRBJ2-1, with TRBD2 matching 7 bases. V shed 6 bases and J 3 bases; nucleotides not matched to a gene: 11. The CDR3 extends over 16 amino acids. CDR1 is MDHEN and CDR2 is SYDVKM in the germline V gene. The CDR3 loop is CASRATRERDYNEQFF. The DNA for the CDR3 is TGTGCCAGCAGGGCAACCCGGGAGCGGGACTACAATGAGCAGTTCTTC.

This clonotype was observed a few times. This sequence joins TRBV30 and TRBJ1-4; D remains unclear. The CDR3 has 12 residues. The V end lost 1 base, the J end lost 7 bases, and 7 bases lay between the germline ends. Germline V lookup: CDR1 GTSNPN, CDR2 SVGIG (reference sequence). CDR3 bases: TGTGCCTGGAGTGGTGGAATTGAAAAACTGTTTTTT. It encodes CAWSGGIEKLFF.

This chain links TRBV6-1 with TRBJ2-2; D gene unclear. Germline CDR1 and CDR2: MNHNS and SASEGT. This CDR3 spans 12 amino acids. The V gene lost 8 bases and the J gene lost 3 bases, with 7 bases spanning the gap. CDR3 DNA: TGTGCCAGCGGCCCGGACACCGGGGAGCTGTTTTTT. Translating it yields CASGPDTGELFF.

This chain uses TRBV7-6 with TRBJ2-2, with D perhaps matching TRBD2 (5 bases). V dropped 5 bases and J dropped 8 bases, with 12 bases sitting between them. CDR3 size: 13 residues. The V gene's germline CDR1 is SGHVS and CDR2 FNYEAQ. CDR3 region: CASSVMGVGELFF. CDR3 bases: TGTGCCAGCAGCGTCATGGGAGTAGGGGAGCTGTTTTTT.